These T cell receptor beta chains were read from a single sample in a study of neurological immune-mediated disorders. MiXCR, applied by TCRdb to the 5' RACE reads, yields one record per CDR3 protein. The repertoire holds approximately 37,000 distinct CDR3 sequences, with 3.5% to 4.5% as singletons. Sequenced sample: PBMCs. These receptors were collected from a man aged 25-45 years with multiple sclerosis. Both conserved end residues are part of each CDR3. D genes are given only for firm matches. Expanded clones are given a class, and other clones once, few, many or no size at all.

j_call v_call d_call clone_size cdr3_aa cdr3_nt
TRBJ1-1 TRBV12-3/TRBV12-4 - many CASSSGFNTEAFF TGTGCCAGCAGTTCTGGGTTTAACACTGAAGCTTTCTTT
TRBJ1-1 TRBV12-3/TRBV12-4 - many CASSLNQGIVNTEAFF TGTGCCAGCTCTCTCAACCAGGGCATCGTGAACACTGAAGCTTTCTTT
TRBJ1-2 TRBV6-5 - many CASSRGPGTNYGYTF TGTGCCAGCAGTCGGGGACCGGGCACTAACTATGGCTACACCTTC
TRBJ2-7 TRBV29-1 - medium-sized CSVEGVRGFAGEQYF TGCAGCGTTGAAGGGGTCAGGGGATTTGCTGGCGAGCAGTACTTC
TRBJ2-2 TRBV7-8 - many CASSFFAESNTGELFF TGTGCCAGCAGCTTTTTTGCAGAGTCCAACACCGGGGAGCTGTTTTTT
TRBJ2-2 TRBV6-2/TRBV6-3 - many CATPKGGGHRGGELFF TGTGCCACCCCAAAGGGGGGGGGCCATAGAGGCGGGGAGCTGTTTTTT
TRBJ2-2 TRBV7-2 - few CASSSELRASGELFF TGTGCCAGCAGCTCCGAGCTTCGGGCCTCCGGGGAGCTGTTTTTT
TRBJ1-1 TRBV10-3 TRBD1 many CATGTVDTEAFF TGTGCCACGGGGACAGTAGACACTGAAGCTTTCTTT
TRBJ2-1 TRBV29-1 TRBD1 few CSAARTGVHNEQFF TGCAGCGCTGCCCGGACAGGGGTCCACAATGAGCAGTTCTTC
TRBJ1-6 TRBV5-1 - few CASSLEGNSPLNF TGCGCCAGCAGCTTGGAAGGGAATTCACCCCTCAACTTT
TRBJ1-1 TRBV20-1 - few CSARVVQRPNTEAFF TGCAGTGCTAGAGTGGTTCAGCGACCGAACACTGAAGCTTTCTTT
TRBJ2-3 TRBV19 - many CASSKALGISTDTQYF TGTGCCAGTAGTAAGGCCCTAGGGATTAGCACAGATACGCAGTATTTT
TRBJ1-5 TRBV5-6 - many CASKRDNQPQHF TGTGCCAGCAAGCGGGACAATCAGCCCCAGCATTTT
TRBJ1-5 TRBV12-3/TRBV12-4 - - CASSFEGNQPQHF TGTGCCAGCAGTTTCGAAGGGAATCAGCCCCAGCATTTT
TRBJ2-4 TRBV12-3/TRBV12-4 - many CASSLTSAGLLAKNIQYF TGTGCCAGCAGTTTAACCTCGGCAGGGCTTCTAGCCAAAAACATTCAGTACTTC
TRBJ2-7 TRBV10-3 - many CAISEPRKGYEQYF TGTGCCATCAGTGAGCCACGGAAGGGCTACGAGCAGTACTTC
TRBJ1-2 TRBV9 - - CASSVQDIHGYTF TGTGCCAGCAGCGTACAGGATATCCATGGCTACACCTTC
TRBJ1-2 TRBV20-1 TRBD1 many CSARDGVRTGGNYGYTF TGCAGTGCTAGAGATGGGGTGCGGACAGGCGGAAACTATGGCTACACCTTC
TRBJ2-7 TRBV9 - - CASSPPSYEQYF TGTGCCAGCAGCCCCCCCTCCTACGAGCAGTACTTC
TRBJ2-3 TRBV10-3 TRBD2 many CAINSGGRDTDTQYF TGTGCCATCAACAGCGGGGGGCGGGACACAGATACGCAGTATTTT
TRBJ2-2 TRBV6-5 - many CASSYPNTGELFF TGTGCCAGCAGTTACCCGAACACCGGGGAGCTGTTTTTT
TRBJ2-2 TRBV6-5 TRBD2 many CASSYWRGWLTGELFF TGTGCCAGCAGTTACTGGCGGGGGTGGTTGACCGGGGAGCTGTTTTTT
TRBJ1-6 TRBV20-1 - many CSAMTGAHSPLHF TGCAGTGCTATGACCGGTGCTCATTCACCCCTCCACTTT
TRBJ2-7 TRBV20-1 TRBD1 many CSAITGTGGGEQYF TGCAGTGCCATCACCGGGACAGGGGGCGGCGAGCAGTACTTC